This T cell receptor beta chain comes out of a study of radiation and T cells in renal cell carcinoma. Time point specified: blood 4 weeks post-SBRT, at nephrectomy. Treatment meaning: 15 Gy SBRT to primary tumor, nephrectomy 4 weeks later. Nephrectomy followed 15 Gy stereotactic body radiation by 4 weeks. Assay used: immunoSEQ multiplex PCR; TCRdb lists only in-frame clones, some missing. The sample contains approximately 86,000 clones, over 80% of which appear only once. Here the sequenced sample was blood, taken from a patient whose treatment included radiotherapy and nephrectomy. This sequence was found in a man in his fifties with renal cell carcinoma.

The CDR3 nucleotides are TGTGCCAGCAGTTTAGGGTCGGTTCGGACACAGGGGAGCACAGATACGCAGTATTTT. Its protein product is CASSLGSVRTQGSTDTQYF. The rearrangement links TRBV27 to TRBJ2-3; 7 nucleotides line up with TRBD1. J lost 0 bases, V lost 2 bases, and 14 bases had no gene match. The CDR3 consists of 19 residues. Germline CDR1 is MNHEY and CDR2 is SMNVEV (reference sequence).